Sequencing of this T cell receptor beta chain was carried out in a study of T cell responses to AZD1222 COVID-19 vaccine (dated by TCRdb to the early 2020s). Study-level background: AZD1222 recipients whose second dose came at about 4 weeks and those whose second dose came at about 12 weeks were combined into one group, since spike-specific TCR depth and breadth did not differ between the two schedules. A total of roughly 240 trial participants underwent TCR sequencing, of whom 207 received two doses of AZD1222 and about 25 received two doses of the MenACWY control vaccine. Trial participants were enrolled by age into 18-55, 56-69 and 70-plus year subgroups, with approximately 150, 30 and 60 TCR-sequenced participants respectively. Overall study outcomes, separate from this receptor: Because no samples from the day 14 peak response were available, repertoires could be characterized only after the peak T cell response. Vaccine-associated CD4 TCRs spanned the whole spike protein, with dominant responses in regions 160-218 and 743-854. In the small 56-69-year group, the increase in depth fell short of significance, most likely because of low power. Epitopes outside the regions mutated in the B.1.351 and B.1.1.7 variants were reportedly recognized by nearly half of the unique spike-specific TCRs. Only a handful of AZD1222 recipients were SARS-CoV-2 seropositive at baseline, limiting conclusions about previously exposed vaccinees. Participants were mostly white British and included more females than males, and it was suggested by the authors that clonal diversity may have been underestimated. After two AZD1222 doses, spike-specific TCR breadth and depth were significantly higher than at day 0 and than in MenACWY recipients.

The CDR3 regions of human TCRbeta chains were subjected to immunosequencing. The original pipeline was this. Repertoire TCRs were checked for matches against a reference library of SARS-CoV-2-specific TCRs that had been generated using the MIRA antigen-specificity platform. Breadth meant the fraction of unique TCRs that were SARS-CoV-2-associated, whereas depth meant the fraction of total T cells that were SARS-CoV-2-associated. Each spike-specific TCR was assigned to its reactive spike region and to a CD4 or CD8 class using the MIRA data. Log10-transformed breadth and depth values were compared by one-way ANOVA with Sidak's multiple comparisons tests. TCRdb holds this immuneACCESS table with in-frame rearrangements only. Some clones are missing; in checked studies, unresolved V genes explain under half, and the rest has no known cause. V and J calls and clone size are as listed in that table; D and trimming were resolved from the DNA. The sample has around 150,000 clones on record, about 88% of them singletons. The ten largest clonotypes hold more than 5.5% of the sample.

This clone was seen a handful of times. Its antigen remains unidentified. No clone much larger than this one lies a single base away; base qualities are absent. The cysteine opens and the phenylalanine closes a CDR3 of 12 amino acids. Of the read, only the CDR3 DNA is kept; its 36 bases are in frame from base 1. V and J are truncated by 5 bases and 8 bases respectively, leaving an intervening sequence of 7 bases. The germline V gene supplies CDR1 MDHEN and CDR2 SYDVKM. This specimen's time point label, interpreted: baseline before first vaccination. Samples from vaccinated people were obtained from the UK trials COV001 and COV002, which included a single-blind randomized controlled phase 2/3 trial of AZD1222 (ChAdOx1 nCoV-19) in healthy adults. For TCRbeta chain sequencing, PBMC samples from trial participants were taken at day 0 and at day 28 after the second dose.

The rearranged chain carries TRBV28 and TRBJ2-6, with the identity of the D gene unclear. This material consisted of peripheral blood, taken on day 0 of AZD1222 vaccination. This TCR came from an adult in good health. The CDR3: CASSPPSNVLTF. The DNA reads TGTGCCAGCAGTCCACCTTCCAACGTCCTGACTTTC.